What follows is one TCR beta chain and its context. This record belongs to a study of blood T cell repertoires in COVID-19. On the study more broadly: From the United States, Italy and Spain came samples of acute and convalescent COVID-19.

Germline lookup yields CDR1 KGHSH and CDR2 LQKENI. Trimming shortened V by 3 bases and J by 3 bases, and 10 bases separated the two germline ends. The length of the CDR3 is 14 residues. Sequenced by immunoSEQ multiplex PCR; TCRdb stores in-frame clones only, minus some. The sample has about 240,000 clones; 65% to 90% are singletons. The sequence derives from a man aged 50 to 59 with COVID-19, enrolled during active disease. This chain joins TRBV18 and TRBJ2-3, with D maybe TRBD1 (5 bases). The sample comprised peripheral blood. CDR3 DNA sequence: TGTGCCAGCTCACCTTCGACAGATACAGATACGCAGTATTTT. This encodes CASSPSTDTDTQYF.